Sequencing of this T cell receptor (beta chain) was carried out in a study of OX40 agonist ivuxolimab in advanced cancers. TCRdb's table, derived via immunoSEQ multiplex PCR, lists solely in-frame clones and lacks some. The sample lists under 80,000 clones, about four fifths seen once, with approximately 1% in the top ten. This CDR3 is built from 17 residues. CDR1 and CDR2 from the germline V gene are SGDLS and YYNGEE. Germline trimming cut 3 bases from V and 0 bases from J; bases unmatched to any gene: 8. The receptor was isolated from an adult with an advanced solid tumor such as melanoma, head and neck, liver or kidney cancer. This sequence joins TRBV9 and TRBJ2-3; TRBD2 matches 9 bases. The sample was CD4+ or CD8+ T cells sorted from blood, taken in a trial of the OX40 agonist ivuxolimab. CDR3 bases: TGTGCCAGCAGCGCCGGCGCTCTAGCGGGGAGCACAGATACGCAGTATTTT. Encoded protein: CASSAGALAGSTDTQYF.